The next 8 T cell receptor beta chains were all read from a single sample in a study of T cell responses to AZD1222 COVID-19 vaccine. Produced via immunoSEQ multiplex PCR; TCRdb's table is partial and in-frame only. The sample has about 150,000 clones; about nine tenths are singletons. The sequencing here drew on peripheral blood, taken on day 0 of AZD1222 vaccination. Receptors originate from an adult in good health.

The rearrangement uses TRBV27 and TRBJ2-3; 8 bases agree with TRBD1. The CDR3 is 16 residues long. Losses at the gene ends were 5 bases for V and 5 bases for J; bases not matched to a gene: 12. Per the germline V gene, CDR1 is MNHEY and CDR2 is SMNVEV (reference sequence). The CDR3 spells CASSTIWGRGRDTQYF. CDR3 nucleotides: TGTGCCAGCAGTACAATTTGGGGCAGGGGGCGAGATACGCAGTATTTT.

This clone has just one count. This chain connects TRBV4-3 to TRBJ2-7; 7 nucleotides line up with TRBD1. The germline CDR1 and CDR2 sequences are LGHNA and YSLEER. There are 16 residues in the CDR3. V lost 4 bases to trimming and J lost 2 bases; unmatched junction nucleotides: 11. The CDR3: CASSLVHTGDTYEQYF. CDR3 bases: TGCGCCAGCAGCCTCGTCCACACAGGGGACACCTACGAGCAGTACTTC.

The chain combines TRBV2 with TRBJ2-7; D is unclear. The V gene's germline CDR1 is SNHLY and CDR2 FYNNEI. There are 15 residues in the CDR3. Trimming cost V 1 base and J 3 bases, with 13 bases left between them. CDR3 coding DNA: TGTGCCAGCAGTGAAGGACTCGGCCCGGTCTACGAGCAGTACTTC. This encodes CASSEGLGPVYEQYF.

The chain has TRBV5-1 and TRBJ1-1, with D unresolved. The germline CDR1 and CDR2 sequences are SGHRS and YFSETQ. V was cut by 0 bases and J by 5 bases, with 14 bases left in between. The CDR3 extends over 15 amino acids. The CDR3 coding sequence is TGCGCCAGCAGCTTGGACGGTCTGGGTAGTACTGAAGCTTTCTTT. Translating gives CASSLDGLGSTEAFF. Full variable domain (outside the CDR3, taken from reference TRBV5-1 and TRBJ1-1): KAGVTQTPRYLIKTRGQQVTLSCSPISGHRSVSWYQQTPGQGLQFLFEYFSETQRNKGNFPGRFSGRQFSNSRSEMNVSTLELGDSALYLCASSLDGLGSTEAFFGQGTRLTVV.

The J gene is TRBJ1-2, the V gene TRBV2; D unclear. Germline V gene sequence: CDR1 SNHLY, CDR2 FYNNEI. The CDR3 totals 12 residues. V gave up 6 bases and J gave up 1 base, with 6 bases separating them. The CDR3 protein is CASSRFNYGYTF. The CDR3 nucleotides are TGTGCCAGCAGCAGGTTTAACTATGGCTACACCTTC.

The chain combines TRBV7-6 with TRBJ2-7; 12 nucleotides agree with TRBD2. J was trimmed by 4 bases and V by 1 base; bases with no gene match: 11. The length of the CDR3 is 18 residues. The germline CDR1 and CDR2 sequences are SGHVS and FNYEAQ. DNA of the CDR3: TGTGCCAGCAGCTTAGAGACCCCGACTAGCGGGGGACCATACGAGCAGTACTTC. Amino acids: CASSLETPTSGGPYEQYF.

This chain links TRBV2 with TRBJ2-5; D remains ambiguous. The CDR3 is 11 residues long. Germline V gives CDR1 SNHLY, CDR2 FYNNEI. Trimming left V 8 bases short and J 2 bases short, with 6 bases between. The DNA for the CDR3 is TGTGCCAGCCCGCAGCAAGAGACCCAGTACTTC. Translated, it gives CASPQQETQYF.

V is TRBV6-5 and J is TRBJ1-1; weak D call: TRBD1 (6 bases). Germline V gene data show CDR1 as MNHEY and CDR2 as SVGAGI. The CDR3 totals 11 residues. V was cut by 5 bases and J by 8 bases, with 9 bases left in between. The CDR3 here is CASSQGTEAFF. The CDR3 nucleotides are TGTGCCAGCAGTCAGGGGACGGAAGCTTTCTTT.